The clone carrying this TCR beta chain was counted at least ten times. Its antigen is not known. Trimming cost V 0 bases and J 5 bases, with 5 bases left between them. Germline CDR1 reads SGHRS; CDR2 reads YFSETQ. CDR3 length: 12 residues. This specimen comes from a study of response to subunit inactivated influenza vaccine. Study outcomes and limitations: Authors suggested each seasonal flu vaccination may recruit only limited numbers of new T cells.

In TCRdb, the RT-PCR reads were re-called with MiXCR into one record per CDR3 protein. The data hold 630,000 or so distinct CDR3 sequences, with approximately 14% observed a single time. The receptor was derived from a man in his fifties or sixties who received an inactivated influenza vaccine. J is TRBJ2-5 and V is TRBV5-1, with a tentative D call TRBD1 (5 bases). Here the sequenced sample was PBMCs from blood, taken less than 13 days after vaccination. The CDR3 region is CASSLEGETQYF. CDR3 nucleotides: TGCGCCAGCAGCTTGGAGGGGGAGACCCAGTACTTC.